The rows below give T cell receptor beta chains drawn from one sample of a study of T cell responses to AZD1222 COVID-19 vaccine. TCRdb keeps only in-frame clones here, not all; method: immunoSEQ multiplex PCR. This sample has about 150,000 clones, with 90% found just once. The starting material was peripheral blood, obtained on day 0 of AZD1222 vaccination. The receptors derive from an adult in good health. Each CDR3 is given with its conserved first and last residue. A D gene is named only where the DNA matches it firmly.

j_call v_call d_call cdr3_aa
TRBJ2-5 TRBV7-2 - CASAPGGGQETQYF
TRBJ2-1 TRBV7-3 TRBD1 CASSSGQGAFNEQFF
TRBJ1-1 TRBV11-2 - CASSPRNLGLPAEAFF
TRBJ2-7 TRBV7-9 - CASSLVQHEQYF
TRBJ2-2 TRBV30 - CAWSFSGPGELFF
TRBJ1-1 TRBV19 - CASSRSGANTEAFF
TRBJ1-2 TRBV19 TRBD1 CASSARQGETGYTF
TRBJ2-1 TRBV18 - CASSVSPAASSYNEQFF
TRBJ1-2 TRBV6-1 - CASSEDYGYTF
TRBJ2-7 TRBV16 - CASSQSYEQYF
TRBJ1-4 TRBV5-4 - CASSIVAGEKLFF
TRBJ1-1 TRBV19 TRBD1 CATIRDRGQSSGTEAFF
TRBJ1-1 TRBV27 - CASSLSLGVNTEAFF
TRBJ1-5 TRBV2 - CASSDNYSNQPQHF
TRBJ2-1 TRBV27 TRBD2 CASSQGLAGLNEQFF
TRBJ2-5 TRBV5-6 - CASSLRQVQETQYF
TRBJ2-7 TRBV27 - CASSSRDNWGYEQYF
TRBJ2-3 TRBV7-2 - CASSLRSLALAGTDTQYF
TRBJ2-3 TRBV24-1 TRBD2 CATRGGAGPDTDTQYF
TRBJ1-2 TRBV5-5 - CASSLESGLFAYGYTF
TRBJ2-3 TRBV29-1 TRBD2 CSARGLAGGADTQYF
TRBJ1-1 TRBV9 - CASSVAQENTEAFF
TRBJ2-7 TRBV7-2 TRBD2 CASSKSGLAGNYEQYF
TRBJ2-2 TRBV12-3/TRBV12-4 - CASSFKLNGELFF
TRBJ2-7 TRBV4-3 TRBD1 CASSQIDGWGQGLSYEQYF
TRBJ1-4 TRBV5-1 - CASSFFLGTKEDEKLFF
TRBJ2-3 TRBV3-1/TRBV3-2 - CASSQDVGIRDTQYF